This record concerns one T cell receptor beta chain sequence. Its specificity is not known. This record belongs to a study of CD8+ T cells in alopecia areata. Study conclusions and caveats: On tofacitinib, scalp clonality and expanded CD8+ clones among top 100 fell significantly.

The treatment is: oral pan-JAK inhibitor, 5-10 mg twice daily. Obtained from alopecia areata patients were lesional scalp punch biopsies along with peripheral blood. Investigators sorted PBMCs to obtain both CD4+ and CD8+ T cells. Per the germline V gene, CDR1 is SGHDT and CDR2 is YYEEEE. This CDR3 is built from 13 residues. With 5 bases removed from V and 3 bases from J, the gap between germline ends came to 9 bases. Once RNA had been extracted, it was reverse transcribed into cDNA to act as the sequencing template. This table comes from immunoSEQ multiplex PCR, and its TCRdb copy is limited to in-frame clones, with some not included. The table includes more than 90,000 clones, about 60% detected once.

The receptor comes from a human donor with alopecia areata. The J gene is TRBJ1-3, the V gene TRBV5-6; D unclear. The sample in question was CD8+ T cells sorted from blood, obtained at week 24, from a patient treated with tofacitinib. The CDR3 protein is CASSLGGGNTIYF. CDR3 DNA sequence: TGTGCCAGCAGTCTGGGAGGTGGAAACACCATATATTTT.